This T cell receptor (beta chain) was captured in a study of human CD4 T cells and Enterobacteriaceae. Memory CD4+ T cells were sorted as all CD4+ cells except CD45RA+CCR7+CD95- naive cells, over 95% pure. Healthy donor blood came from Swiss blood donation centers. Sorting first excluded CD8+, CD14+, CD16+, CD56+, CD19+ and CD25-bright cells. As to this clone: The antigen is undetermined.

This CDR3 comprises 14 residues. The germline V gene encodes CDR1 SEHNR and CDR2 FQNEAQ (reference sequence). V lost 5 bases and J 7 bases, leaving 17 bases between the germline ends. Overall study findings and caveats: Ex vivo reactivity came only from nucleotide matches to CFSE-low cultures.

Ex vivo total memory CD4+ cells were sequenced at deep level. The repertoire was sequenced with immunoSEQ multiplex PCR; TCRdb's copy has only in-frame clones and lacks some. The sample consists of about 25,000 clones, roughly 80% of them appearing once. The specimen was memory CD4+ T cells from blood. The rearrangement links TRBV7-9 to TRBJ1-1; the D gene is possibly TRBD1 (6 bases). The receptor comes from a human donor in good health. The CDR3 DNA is TGTGCCAGCAGCCCCCTAGGGGGGGTTAGTGAAGCTTTCTTT. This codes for CASSPLGGVSEAFF.